Shown below are 9 T cell receptor beta chains from a single sample sequenced in a study of blood T cell repertoires in COVID-19. Using immunoSEQ multiplex PCR, the repertoire was profiled, and TCRdb retains in-frame clones only, with some absent. The data show more than 250,000 clones, 86% seen once. The sequenced sample was peripheral blood. Receptor source: a woman younger than 45 who had recovered from COVID-19.

The chain uses TRBV2 and TRBJ2-3, with D perhaps TRBD2 (5 bases). Germline CDR1 SNHLY, CDR2 FYNNEI. CDR3 size: 14 residues. The V gene lost 2 bases and the J gene lost 6 bases, with 12 bases spanning the gap. The chain's CDR3 is CASSEQGRRDTQYF. The CDR3 bases are TGTGCCAGCAGTGAACAAGGTCGGAGGGATACGCAGTATTTT.

The rearrangement uses TRBV16 and TRBJ2-5; 8 bases are a match to TRBD2. The J segment lost 1 base and the V segment lost 2 bases, leaving 6 bases of the junction unmatched. CDR3 length equals 16 residues. CDR1 and CDR2 (germline): KGHSY, FQNENV. DNA for the CDR3: TGTGCCAGCAGCCAAGGCGGGGGGAACCCCCAAGAGACCCAGTACTTC. It encodes CASSQGGGNPQETQYF.

The V gene is TRBV12-5, the J gene TRBJ2-1, with D perhaps TRBD2 (5 bases). In germline, CDR1 is LGHNT, CDR2 FRNRAP. V was cut by 3 bases and J by 3 bases, with 6 bases left in between. CDR3 length equals 13 residues. The CDR3 coding sequence is TGTGCTAGTGGTTTCGGGGACTACAATGAGCAGTTCTTC. This encodes CASGFGDYNEQFF.

This clone was recorded only once. V gene TRBV7-9 combines with J gene TRBJ2-7, with TRBD1 matching 12 bases. CDR3 length: 16 amino acids. The V segment lost 1 base and the J segment 3 bases; nucleotides outside the gene matches: 4. The germline V gene encodes CDR1 SEHNR and CDR2 FQNEAQ (reference sequence). CDR3 residues: CASSLDGTGGFYEQYF. The CDR3 DNA reads TGTGCCAGCAGCTTAGATGGGACAGGGGGCTTCTACGAGCAGTACTTC.

The CDR3 sequence is CASRPDRGWNYGYTF. CDR3 nucleotides: TGTGCCAGTAGACCGGACAGGGGCTGGAACTATGGCTACACCTTC. The V call is TRBV19, the J call TRBJ1-2; 9 bases fit TRBD1. The germline gives CDR1 LNHDA, CDR2 SQIVND (reference sequence). The CDR3 sequence is 15 residues long. V trimming: 6 bases; J trimming: 2 bases; junction bases outside the gene matches: 7.

Ten or more counts support this clone. V usage is TRBV19 and J usage is TRBJ1-1; D uncertain. This CDR3 has 14 residues. The germline V and J ends were trimmed by 5 bases and 1 base, with 11 bases remaining between them. Germline-derived CDR1 and CDR2 are LNHDA and SQIVND (reference sequence). CDR3 DNA sequence: TGTGCCAGTAGTTCGACCGGGAGGAACACTGAAGCTTTCTTT. It codes for CASSSTGRNTEAFF.

The chain carries TRBV28 and TRBJ2-2; 12 bases map to TRBD1. CDR1 MDHEN and CDR2 SYDVKM come from the germline V gene. V lost 2 bases, J lost 5 bases, and 3 bases stayed unmatched. This CDR3 has 16 residues. DNA for the CDR3: TGTGCCAGCAGTTTACCGGGACAGGGGGCGACCGGGGAGCTGTTTTTT. This codes for CASSLPGQGATGELFF.

The V and J genes are TRBV27 and TRBJ2-7, with TRBD1 matching 10 bases. With 0 bases clipped from V and 2 bases from J, the junction kept 4 bases outside the gene matches. CDR1 MNHEY and CDR2 SMNVEV come from the germline V gene (reference sequence). The CDR3 totals 16 residues. CDR3 in amino acids: CASSLSGQGITYEQYF. CDR3 bases: TGTGCCAGCAGTTTATCGGGACAGGGGATAACCTACGAGCAGTACTTC.

The chain employs TRBV6-6 and TRBJ1-6, with D possibly matching TRBD1 (6 bases). Trimming took off 5 bases at V and 0 bases at J, with 14 bases between the two ends. The CDR3 length is 17 residues. CDR1 is MNHNY and CDR2 is SVGAGI in the germline V gene (reference sequence). The CDR3, as DNA: TGTGCCAGCAGTCCCCAGGGGTCCAGCTCCTATAATTCACCCCTCCACTTT. It encodes CASSPQGSSSYNSPLHF.